This TCR beta chain derives from a study of control samples from healthy donors and cancer patients. Measured with immunoSEQ multiplex PCR; TCRdb has only the in-frame clones, and not every one. In the table there are some 130,000 clones, about 95% of which are singletons. The germline gives CDR1 ENHRY, CDR2 SYGVKD. J gave up 3 bases and V 3 bases, and 5 bases lay outside the gene matches. The CDR3 has 16 amino acids. The chain recombines TRBV10-3 with TRBJ2-7; 13 bases match TRBD2. The sequenced sample consisted of blood. The TCR originated in a man aged 25 to 40 in good health. The CDR3 DNA reads TGTGCCATCAGTGAAAGACTAGCGGGGGGCCTCTACGAGCAGTACTTC. The encoded protein is CAISERLAGGLYEQYF.